Below, 12 T cell receptor beta chains from the same sample are listed, as sequenced in a study of cytomegalovirus exposure and HLA in healthy donors. In the PCR, 60 Vbeta and 13 Jbeta primers were used. Clones were read by immunoSEQ multiplex PCR, and TCRdb kept only the in-frame ones, dropping some. This repertoire shows about 81,000 clones, 75% to 85% found once; its top ten account for under 3.5%. The material sequenced was PBMCs. These receptor sequences come from a man in his fifties or sixties in good health and CMV-seropositive.

This clone was counted between two and nine times. The CDR3 loop reads CASSQGQMRPEAFF. Here the CDR3 DNA reads TGTGCCAGCAGCCAGGGACAGATGCGGCCTGAAGCTTTCTTT. J is TRBJ1-1 and V is TRBV14; 7 positions match TRBD1. The CDR3 has 14 residues. Germline CDR1 is SGHDN and CDR2 is FVKESK. The ends lost 3 bases at V and 6 bases at J; junction bases unmatched: 7.

This chain joins TRBV19 and TRBJ2-2; TRBD2 matches 8 bases. V lost 3 bases, J lost 7 bases, and 4 bases stayed unmatched. This CDR3 contains 14 residues. Germline V lookup: CDR1 LNHDA, CDR2 SQIVND (reference sequence). The CDR3 is CASSIFGRDGELFF. The CDR3 DNA follows: TGTGCCAGTAGTATCTTCGGGAGGGACGGGGAGCTGTTTTTT.

The chain joins TRBV27 to TRBJ2-1; 10 bases line up with TRBD2. V lost 10 bases and J lost 4; bases outside the gene matches: 10. This CDR3 has 15 amino acids. Germline CDR1 and CDR2: MNHEY and SMNVEV (reference sequence). The CDR3 sequence: CATGRLAGGYNEQFF. CDR3 bases: TGTGCCACCGGCCGACTAGCGGGCGGTTACAATGAGCAGTTCTTC.

The chain joins TRBV5-1 to TRBJ2-1, with D possibly TRBD1 on 5 matching bases. Germline V gene sequence: CDR1 SGHRS, CDR2 YFSETQ. The CDR3 spans 12 residues. Trimming left V 4 bases short and J 9 bases short, with 11 bases between. CDR3 DNA sequence: TGCGCCAGCAGCCCAAGGGGCGGTGAGCAGTTCTTC. Amino acids: CASSPRGGEQFF. Full variable domain (remainder filled in from reference TRBV5-1 and TRBJ2-1): KAGVTQTPRYLIKTRGQQVTLSCSPISGHRSVSWYQQTPGQGLQFLFEYFSETQRNKGNFPGRFSGRQFSNSRSEMNVSTLELGDSALYLCASSPRGGEQFFGPGTRLTVL.

The chain is built from TRBV6-5 and TRBJ2-1; the match to TRBD2 covers 9 bases. The germline CDR1 and CDR2 sequences are MNHEY and SVGAGI. The CDR3 loop spans 14 amino acids. V shed 5 bases and J 12 bases; nucleotides not matched to a gene: 11. CDR3 sequence reads: CASSGLAGGRLQFF. Written as DNA, the CDR3 is TGTGCCAGCAGTGGCCTCGCGGGAGGGCGTCTGCAGTTCTTC.

This clone has a single count. The chain has TRBV7-9 and TRBJ2-2; D possibly corresponds to TRBD2 (6 bases). Trimming pared 5 bases from V and 6 bases from J, leaving 19 bases between. Germline V gene data show CDR1 as SEHNR and CDR2 as FQNEAQ (reference sequence). The CDR3 consists of 16 residues. This CDR3 reads CASSPLLEGIPGELFF. CDR3 bases: TGTGCCAGCAGCCCTCTGTTGGAGGGGATCCCCGGGGAGCTGTTTTTT.

The gene calls are TRBV6-5 and TRBJ2-6, with a tentative D call TRBD2 (5 bases). CDR1 is MNHEY and CDR2 is SVGAGI in the germline V gene. This CDR3 has 14 amino acids. The V end lost 4 bases, the J end lost 2 bases, and 6 bases lay between the germline ends. CDR3 amino acids: CASSLAPGANVLTF. CDR3 bases: TGTGCCAGCAGTTTAGCGCCTGGGGCCAACGTCCTGACTTTC.

This clone turned up a few times. V and J are TRBV10-3 and TRBJ2-1, with 7 bases aligning to TRBD1. The CDR3 runs to 14 residues. Germline trimming cut 3 bases from V and 7 bases from J; bases unmatched to any gene: 6. Germline V lookup: CDR1 ENHRY, CDR2 SYGVKD. The CDR3 is CAISDPGRGNEQFF. CDR3 DNA: TGTGCCATCAGTGATCCCGGCAGGGGGAATGAGCAGTTCTTC.

A few counts support this clone. This sequence joins TRBV5-4 and TRBJ1-1; 8 nucleotides line up with TRBD1. This CDR3 is built from 14 residues. Germline trimming cut 3 bases from V and 4 bases from J; bases unmatched to any gene: 5. CDR1 is SGHNT, CDR2 YYREEE, per germline (reference sequence). The CDR3 loop reads CASSSTGGATEAFF. DNA of the CDR3: TGTGCCAGCAGCTCCACAGGGGGAGCCACTGAAGCTTTCTTT.

Only a few counts were recorded for this clone. V is TRBV2 and J is TRBJ2-7, with D maybe TRBD2 (5 bases). This CDR3 is built from 15 residues. Germline lookup yields CDR1 SNHLY and CDR2 FYNNEI. Trimming removed 0 bases at V and 5 bases at J, with 14 bases between. The CDR3 coding sequence is TGTGCCAGCAGTGAAGCTTTTGGCAGGAGGCACGAGCAGTACTTC. This translates into CASSEAFGRRHEQYF.

The rearrangement uses TRBV7-6 and TRBJ2-1; weak D call: TRBD2 (5 bases). The ends were cut back, 5 bases at V and 8 bases at J, with 16 bases in the middle. Germline V CDR1 and CDR2: SGHVS, FNYEAQ. CDR3 length: 14 amino acids. For the CDR3, the DNA is TGTGCCAGCAGCCGGGATCTACTGGTCGATGAGCAGTTCTTC. It yields the protein CASSRDLLVDEQFF.

The V and J genes are TRBV7-2 and TRBJ2-3; 8 nucleotides align to TRBD1. The CDR3 loop spans 13 amino acids. J gave up 6 bases and V 5 bases, and 4 bases lay outside the gene matches. The germline CDR1 and CDR2 sequences are SGHTA and FQGNSA. The CDR3 reads CASSGHRGDTQYF. The CDR3, as DNA: TGTGCCAGCAGCGGCCACAGGGGGGATACGCAGTATTTT.